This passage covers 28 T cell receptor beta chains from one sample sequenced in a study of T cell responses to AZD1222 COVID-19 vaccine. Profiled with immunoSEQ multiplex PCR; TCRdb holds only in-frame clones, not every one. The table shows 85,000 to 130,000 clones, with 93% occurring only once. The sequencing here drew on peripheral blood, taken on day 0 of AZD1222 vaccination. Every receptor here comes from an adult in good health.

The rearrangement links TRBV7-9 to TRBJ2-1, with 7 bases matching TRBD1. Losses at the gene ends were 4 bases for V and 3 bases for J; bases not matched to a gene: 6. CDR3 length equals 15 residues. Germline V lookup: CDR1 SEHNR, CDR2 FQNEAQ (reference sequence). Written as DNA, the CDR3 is TGTGCCAGCAGCTCCAGACAGGGTAGCTACAATGAGCAGTTCTTC. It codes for CASSSRQGSYNEQFF.

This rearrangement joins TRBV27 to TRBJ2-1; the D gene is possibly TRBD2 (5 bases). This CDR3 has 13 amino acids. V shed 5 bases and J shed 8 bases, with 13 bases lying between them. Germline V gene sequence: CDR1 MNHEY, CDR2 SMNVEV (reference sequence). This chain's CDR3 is CASSPGIVDEQFF. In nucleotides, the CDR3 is TGTGCCAGCAGTCCCGGGATCGTGGATGAGCAGTTCTTC.

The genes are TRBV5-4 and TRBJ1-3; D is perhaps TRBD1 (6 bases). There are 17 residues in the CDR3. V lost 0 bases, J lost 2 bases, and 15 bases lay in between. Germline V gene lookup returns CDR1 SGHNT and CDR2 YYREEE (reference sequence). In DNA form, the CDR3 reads TGTGCCAGCAGCTTGGAAAAAGGTCGGACAGCTGGAAACACCATATATTTT. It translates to CASSLEKGRTAGNTIYF.

CDR3: CASSYYRDGTYEQYF. The DNA of the CDR3 is TGTGCCAGCAGTTACTATAGGGACGGGACCTACGAGCAGTACTTC. The rearrangement links TRBV6-5 to TRBJ2-7, with D possibly being TRBD1 or TRBD2 (5 bases each). Germline CDR1 is MNHEY and CDR2 is SVGAGI. Trimming took off 1 base at V and 2 bases at J, with 12 bases between the two ends. The CDR3 is 15 amino acids.

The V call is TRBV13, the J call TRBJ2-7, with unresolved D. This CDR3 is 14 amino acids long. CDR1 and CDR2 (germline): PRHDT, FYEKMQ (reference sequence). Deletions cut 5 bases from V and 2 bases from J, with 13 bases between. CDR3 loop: CASSPGPLTYEQYF. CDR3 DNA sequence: TGTGCCAGCAGCCCGGGTCCCTTGACCTACGAGCAGTACTTC.

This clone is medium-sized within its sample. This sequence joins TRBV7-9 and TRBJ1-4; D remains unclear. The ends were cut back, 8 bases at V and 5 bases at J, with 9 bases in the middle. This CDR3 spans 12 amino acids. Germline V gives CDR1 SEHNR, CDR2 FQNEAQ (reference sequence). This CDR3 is CASARKNEKLFF. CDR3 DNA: TGTGCCAGCGCCCGTAAGAATGAAAAACTGTTTTTT.

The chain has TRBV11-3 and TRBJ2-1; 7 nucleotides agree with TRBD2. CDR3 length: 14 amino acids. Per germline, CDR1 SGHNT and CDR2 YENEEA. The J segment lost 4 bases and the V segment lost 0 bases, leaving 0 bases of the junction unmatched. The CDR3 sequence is CASSLEAGYNEQFF. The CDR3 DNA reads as TGTGCCAGCAGCTTAGAAGCGGGATACAATGAGCAGTTCTTC.

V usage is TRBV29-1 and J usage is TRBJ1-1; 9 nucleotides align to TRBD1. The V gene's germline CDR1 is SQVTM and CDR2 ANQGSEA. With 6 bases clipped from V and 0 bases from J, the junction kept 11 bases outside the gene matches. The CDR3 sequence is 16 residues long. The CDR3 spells CSVTLDRGTMNTEAFF. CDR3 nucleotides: TGCAGCGTGACTTTGGACAGGGGAACCATGAACACTGAAGCTTTCTTT. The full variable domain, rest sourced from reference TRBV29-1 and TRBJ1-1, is SAVISQKPSRDICQRGTSLTIQCQVDSQVTMMFWYRQQPGQSLTLIATANQGSEATYESGFVIDKFPISRPNLTFSTLTVSNMSPEDSSIYLCSVTLDRGTMNTEAFFGQGTRLTVV.

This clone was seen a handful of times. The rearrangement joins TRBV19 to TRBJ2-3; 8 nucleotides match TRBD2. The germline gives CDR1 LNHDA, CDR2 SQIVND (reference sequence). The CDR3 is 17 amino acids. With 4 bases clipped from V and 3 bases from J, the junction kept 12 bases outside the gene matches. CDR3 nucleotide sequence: TGTGCCAGTAGTACGCTAAAGCGGGAGTTCGGTACAGATACGCAGTATTTT. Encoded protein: CASSTLKREFGTDTQYF.

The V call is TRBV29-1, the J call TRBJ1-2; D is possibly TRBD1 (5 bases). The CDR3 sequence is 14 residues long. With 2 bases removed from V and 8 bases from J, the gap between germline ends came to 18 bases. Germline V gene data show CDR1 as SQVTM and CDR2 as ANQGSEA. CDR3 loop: CSVERPEPREGYTF. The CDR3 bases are TGCAGCGTTGAACGGCCAGAGCCCAGGGAGGGCTACACCTTC.

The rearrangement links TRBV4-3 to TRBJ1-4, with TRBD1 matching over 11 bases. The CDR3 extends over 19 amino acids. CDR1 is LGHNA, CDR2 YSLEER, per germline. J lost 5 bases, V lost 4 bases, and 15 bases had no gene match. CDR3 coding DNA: TGCGCCAGCAGCCTCCACCGCCCAGGACAGGGGGCGTCCAATGAAAAACTGTTTTTT. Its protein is CASSLHRPGQGASNEKLFF.

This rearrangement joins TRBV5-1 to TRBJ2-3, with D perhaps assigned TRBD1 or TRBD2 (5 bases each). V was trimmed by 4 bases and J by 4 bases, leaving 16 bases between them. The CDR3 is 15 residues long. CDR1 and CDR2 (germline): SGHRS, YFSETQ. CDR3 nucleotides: TGCGCCAGCAGCCCCCGGGACGGACGGGCAGATACGCAGTATTTT. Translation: CASSPRDGRADTQYF.

CDR3 sequence (DNA): TGTGCCAGCAGCTTAGCGCCCGGACTAGCGGGGGGGGGCAATGAGCAGTTCTTC. Translating it yields CASSLAPGLAGGGNEQFF. The gene calls are TRBV7-9 and TRBJ2-1, with 15 nucleotides matching TRBD2. The CDR3 contains 18 residues. J was trimmed by 6 bases and V by 0 bases; bases with no gene match: 6. Looked up from germline, CDR1 is SEHNR and CDR2 is FQNEAQ (reference sequence).

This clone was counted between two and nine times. CDR3 residues: CASVRYTEAFF. CDR3 DNA: TGTGCCAGCGTGAGGTACACTGAAGCTTTCTTT. This chain links TRBV28 with TRBJ1-1; D gene unclear. Trimming pared 8 bases from V and 3 bases from J, leaving 7 bases between. CDR1 is MDHEN, CDR2 SYDVKM, per germline. The CDR3 runs to 11 residues.

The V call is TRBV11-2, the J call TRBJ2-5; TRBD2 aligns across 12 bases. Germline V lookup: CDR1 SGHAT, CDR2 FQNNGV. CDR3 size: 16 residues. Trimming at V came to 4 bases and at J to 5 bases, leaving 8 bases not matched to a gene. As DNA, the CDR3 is TGTGCCAGCAGCTCTAATCTAGCGGGAGGGCTGGAGACCCAGTACTTC. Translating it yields CASSSNLAGGLETQYF.

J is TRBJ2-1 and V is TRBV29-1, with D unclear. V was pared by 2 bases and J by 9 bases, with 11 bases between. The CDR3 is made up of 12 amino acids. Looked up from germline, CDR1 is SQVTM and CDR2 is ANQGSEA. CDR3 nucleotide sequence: TGCAGCGTTGAATTTAGTTTTGGTGAGCAGTTCTTC. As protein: CSVEFSFGEQFF.

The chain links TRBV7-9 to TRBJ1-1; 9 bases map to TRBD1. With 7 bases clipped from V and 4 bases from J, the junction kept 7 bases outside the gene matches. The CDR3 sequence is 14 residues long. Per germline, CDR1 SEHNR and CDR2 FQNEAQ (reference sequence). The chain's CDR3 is CASKLGQGSTEAFF. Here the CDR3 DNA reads TGTGCCAGCAAATTAGGACAGGGGAGCACTGAAGCTTTCTTT.

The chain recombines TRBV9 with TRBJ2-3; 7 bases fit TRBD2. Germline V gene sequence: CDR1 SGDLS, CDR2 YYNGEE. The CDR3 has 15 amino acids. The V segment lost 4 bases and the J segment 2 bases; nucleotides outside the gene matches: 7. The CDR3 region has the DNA TGTGCCAGCAGCCCCCGGAGCGGGATCACAGATACGCAGTATTTT. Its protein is CASSPRSGITDTQYF.

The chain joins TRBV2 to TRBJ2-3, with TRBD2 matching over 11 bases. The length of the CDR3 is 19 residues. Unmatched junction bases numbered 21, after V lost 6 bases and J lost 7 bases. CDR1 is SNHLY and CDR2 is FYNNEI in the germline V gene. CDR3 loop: CASRKAITSGSGPSYTQYF. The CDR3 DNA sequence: TGTGCCAGCAGGAAGGCCATTACTAGCGGGAGTGGTCCCAGCTATACGCAGTATTTT.

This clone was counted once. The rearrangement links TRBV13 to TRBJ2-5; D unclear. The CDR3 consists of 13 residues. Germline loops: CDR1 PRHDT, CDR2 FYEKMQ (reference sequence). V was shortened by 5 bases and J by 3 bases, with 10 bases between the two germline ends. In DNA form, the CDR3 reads TGTGCCAGCAGCCCCCGACCGGAAGAGACCCAGTACTTC. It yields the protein CASSPRPEETQYF. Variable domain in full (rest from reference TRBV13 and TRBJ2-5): AAGVIQSPRHLIKEKRETATLKCYPIPRHDTVYWYQQGPGQDPQFLISFYEKMQSDKGSIPDRFSAQQFSDYHSELNMSSLELGDSALYFCASSPRPEETQYFGPGTRLLVL.

In DNA form, the CDR3 reads TGTGCCAGCAGTCCTTCGACAGAGAACACTGAAGCTTTCTTT. This sequence encodes CASSPSTENTEAFF. The V call is TRBV6-5, the J call TRBJ1-1; D may be TRBD1 (5 bases). This CDR3 comprises 14 residues. V was pared by 5 bases and J by 1 base, with 11 bases between. Germline values: CDR1 MNHEY, CDR2 SVGAGI.

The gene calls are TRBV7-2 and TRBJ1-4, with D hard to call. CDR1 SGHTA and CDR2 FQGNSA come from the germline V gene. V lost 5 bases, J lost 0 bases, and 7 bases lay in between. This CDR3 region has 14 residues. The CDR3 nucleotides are TGTGCCAGCAGCCGCAGAGCAACTAATGAAAAACTGTTTTTT. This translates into CASSRRATNEKLFF.

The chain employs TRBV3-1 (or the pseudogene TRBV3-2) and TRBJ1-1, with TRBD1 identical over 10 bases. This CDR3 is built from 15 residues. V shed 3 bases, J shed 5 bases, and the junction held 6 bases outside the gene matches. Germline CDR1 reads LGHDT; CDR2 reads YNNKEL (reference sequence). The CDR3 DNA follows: TGTGCCAGCAGCCAGGGACAGGGGATCGGAACTGAAGCTTTCTTT. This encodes CASSQGQGIGTEAFF.

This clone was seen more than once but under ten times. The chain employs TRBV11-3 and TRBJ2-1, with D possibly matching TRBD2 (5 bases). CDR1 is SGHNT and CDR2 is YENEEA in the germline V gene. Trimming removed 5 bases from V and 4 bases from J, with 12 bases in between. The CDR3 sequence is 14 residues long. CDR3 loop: CASSPTSKYNEQFF. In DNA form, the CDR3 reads TGTGCCAGCAGCCCAACTAGTAAGTACAATGAGCAGTTCTTC.

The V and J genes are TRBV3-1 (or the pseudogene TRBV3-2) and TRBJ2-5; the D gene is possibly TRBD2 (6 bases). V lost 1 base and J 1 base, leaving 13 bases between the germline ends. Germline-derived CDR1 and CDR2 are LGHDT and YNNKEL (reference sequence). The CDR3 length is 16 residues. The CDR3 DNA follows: TGTGCCAGCAGCCAAGCTGGCGGAGGGTTCCAAGAGACCCAGTACTTC. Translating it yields CASSQAGGGFQETQYF.

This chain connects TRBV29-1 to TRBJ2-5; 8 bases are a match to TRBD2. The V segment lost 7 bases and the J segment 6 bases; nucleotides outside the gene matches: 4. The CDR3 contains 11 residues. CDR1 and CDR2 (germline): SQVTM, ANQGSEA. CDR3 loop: CSGSGGKTQYF. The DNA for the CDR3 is TGCAGCGGGAGCGGGGGCAAGACCCAGTACTTC.

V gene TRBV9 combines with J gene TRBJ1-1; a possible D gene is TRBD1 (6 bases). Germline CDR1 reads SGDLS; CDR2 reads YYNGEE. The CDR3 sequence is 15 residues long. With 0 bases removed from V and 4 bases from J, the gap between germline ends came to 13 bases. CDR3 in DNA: TGTGCCAGCAGCGTAGGGGAGGGGACATTCACTGAAGCTTTCTTT. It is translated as CASSVGEGTFTEAFF.

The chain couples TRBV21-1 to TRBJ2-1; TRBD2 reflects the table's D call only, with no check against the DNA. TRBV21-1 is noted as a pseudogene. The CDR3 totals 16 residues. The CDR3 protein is CASSPFCVQFWNEQFF. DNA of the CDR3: TGTGCCAGCAGCCCTTTTTGCGTCCAATTTTGGAATGAGCAGTTCTTC.